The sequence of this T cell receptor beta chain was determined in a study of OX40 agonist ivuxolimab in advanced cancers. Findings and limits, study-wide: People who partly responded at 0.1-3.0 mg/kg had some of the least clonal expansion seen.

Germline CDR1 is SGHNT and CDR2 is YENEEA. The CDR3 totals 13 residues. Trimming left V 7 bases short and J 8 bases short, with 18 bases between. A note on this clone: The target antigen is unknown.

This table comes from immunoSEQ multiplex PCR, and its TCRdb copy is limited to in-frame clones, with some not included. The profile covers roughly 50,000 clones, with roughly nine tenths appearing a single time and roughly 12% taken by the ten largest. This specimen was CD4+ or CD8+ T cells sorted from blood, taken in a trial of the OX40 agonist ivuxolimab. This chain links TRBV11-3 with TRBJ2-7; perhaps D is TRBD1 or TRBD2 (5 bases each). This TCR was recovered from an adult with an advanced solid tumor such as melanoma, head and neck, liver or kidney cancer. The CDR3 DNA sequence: TGTGCCAGCACCCACCGGGACCCTAATCAGCAGTACTTC. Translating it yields CASTHRDPNQQYF. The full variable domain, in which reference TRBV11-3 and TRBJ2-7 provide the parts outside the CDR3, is EAGVVQSPRYKIIEKKQPVAFWCNPISGHNTLYWYLQNLGQGPELLIRYENEEAVDDSQLPKDRFSAERLKGVDSTLKIQPAELGDSAVYLCASTHRDPNQQYFGPGTRLTVT.